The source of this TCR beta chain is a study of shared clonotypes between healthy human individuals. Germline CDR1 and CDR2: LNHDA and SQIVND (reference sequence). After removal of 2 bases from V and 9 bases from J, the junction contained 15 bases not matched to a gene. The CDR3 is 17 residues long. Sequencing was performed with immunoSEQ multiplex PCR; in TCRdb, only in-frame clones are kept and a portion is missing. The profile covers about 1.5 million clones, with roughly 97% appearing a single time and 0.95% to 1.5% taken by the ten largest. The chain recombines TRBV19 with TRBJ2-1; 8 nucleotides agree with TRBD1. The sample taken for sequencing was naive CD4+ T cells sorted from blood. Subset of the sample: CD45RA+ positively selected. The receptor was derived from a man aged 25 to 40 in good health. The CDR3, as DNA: TGTGCCAGTAGTATACAGGGGGCGATATCCGGCGTCTTTGAGCAGTTCTTC. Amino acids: CASSIQGAISGVFEQFF.